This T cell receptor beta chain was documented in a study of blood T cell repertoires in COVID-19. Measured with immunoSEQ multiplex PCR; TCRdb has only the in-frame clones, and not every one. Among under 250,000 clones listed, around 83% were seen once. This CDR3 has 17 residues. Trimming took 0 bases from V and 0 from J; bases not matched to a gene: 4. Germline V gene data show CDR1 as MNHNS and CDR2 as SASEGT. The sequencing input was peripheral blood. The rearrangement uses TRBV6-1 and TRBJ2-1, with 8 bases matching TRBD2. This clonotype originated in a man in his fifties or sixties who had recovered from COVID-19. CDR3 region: CASSEASAGASYNEQFF. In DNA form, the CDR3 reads TGTGCCAGCAGTGAAGCGTCAGCGGGGGCCTCCTACAATGAGCAGTTCTTC.